This is a list of T cell receptor beta chains from one sample in a study of shared clonotypes between healthy human individuals. Generated by immunoSEQ multiplex PCR, the TCRdb table keeps only in-frame clones and is missing some. Counted here are approximately 510,000 clones, 70% to 80% occurring once; the ten biggest clones make up 13%. Material for sequencing was PBMCs. These receptors came from a woman in her 40s in good health. Some clones in this sample may be carry-over from other donors' samples. CDR3s include the opening cysteine and the closing phenylalanine or tryptophan. D genes are given only for firm matches. Some rows have no size entry. The others give once, few or many, or a class for an expanded clone.

d_gene,j_gene,abundance,v_gene,CDR3nt,CDR3aa
NA,TRBJ1-5,NA,TRBV19,TGTGCCAGTAGTATAGCACGGAATTTTAATCAGCCCCAGCATTTT,CASSIARNFNQPQHF
NA,TRBJ2-7,NA,TRBV27,TGTGCCAGCAGTTTATCTTCAGGGGCCTACGAGCAGTACTTC,CASSLSSGAYEQYF
NA,TRBJ1-2,NA,TRBV2,TGTGCCAGCATAGGGGGAGGCTCCTATGGCTACACCTTC,CASIGGGSYGYTF
NA,TRBJ1-5,NA,TRBV7-2,TGTGCCAGCAGCCCTAGAGGCAATCAGCCCCAGCATTTT,CASSPRGNQPQHF
NA,TRBJ2-2,NA,TRBV7-9,TGTGCCAGCAGCCGACGGGACAACGCGAACACCGGGGAGCTGTTTTTT,CASSRRDNANTGELFF
TRBD1,TRBJ2-7,NA,TRBV29-1,TGCAGCGTTGATGGACAGGGGAACGAGCAGTACTTC,CSVDGQGNEQYF
TRBD1,TRBJ1-5,once,TRBV2,TGTGCCAGCGTAGGGACGCCGGGACAGGGGTCGGAACAGCCCCAGCATTTT,CASVGTPGQGSEQPQHF
NA,TRBJ2-2,NA,TRBV5-1,TGCGCCAGCAGCTTGGGGGTAGCGGAGAACACCGGGGAGCTGTTTTTT,CASSLGVAENTGELFF
NA,TRBJ2-2,NA,TRBV5-1,TGCGCCAGCAGCTTGACTCCCGGGGGCCCCGGGGAGCTGTTTTTT,CASSLTPGGPGELFF
NA,TRBJ1-3,NA,TRBV30,TGTGCCTGGCAAAAAGGCCGCTCTGGAAACACCATATATTTT,CAWQKGRSGNTIYF
NA,TRBJ1-1,NA,TRBV19,TGTGCCAGTAGTATGGTCCCCATGAACACTGAAGCTTTCTTT,CASSMVPMNTEAFF
NA,TRBJ1-1,few,TRBV7-2,TGTGCCAGCAGCTTTGCCCCGCGTGAAGCTTTCTTT,CASSFAPREAFF
NA,TRBJ2-7,NA,TRBV18,TGTGCCAGCTCACCACCGACAGTAGAAGGCGAGCAGTACTTC,CASSPPTVEGEQYF
NA,TRBJ2-3,NA,TRBV2,TGTGCCAGCAGTGAAAGTCTAGCTAGCACAGATACGCAGTATTTT,CASSESLASTDTQYF
NA,TRBJ2-7,NA,TRBV6-1,TGTGCCAGCAGTGTTTGGGGGGCCCACGAGCAGTACTTC,CASSVWGAHEQYF
NA,TRBJ1-5,NA,TRBV15,TGTGCCACCAGCAGATTCTTCGGGGGCGGGGTAAGCAATCAGCCCCAGCATTTT,CATSRFFGGGVSNQPQHF
TRBD2,TRBJ2-7,NA,TRBV4-2,TGTGCCAGCAGCCAAGAGCGGTGGCTAGCGGGAGGATCCTACGAGCAGTACTTC,CASSQERWLAGGSYEQYF
TRBD1,TRBJ2-2,NA,TRBV11-2,TGTGCCAGCACGACAGGGCTGAACACCGGGGAGCTGTTTTTT,CASTTGLNTGELFF
NA,TRBJ2-7,NA,TRBV6-5,TGTGCCAGCAGAAAGGACAGCTCCTACGAGCAGTACTTC,CASRKDSSYEQYF
NA,TRBJ1-5,NA,TRBV7-9,TGTGCCAGCAGCTTACCCGGGTCCGGGCAGCCCCAGCATTTT,CASSLPGSGQPQHF
TRBD1,TRBJ2-1,NA,TRBV10-2,TGCGCCAGCCAAATCCGGGGACAGGGGGCCTCTGAGCAGTTCTTC,CASQIRGQGASEQFF
NA,TRBJ2-3,NA,TRBV28,TGTGCCAGCAGTCCCGAGGGGACGGGAAGCACAGATACGCAGTATTTT,CASSPEGTGSTDTQYF
NA,TRBJ2-7,NA,TRBV7-2,TGTGCCAGCAGCTTATCTGCCGATGATTCCTACGAGCAGTACTTC,CASSLSADDSYEQYF
NA,TRBJ2-3,many,TRBV7-6,TGTGCCAGCAGCTTAGTGCAGGGCACAGATACGCAGTATTTT,CASSLVQGTDTQYF
NA,TRBJ1-3,NA,TRBV14,TGTGCCAGCAGCCGAACCGGGACATACGGAAACACCATATATTTT,CASSRTGTYGNTIYF
TRBD2,TRBJ2-1,NA,TRBV7-3,TGTGCCAGCAGCCCTAGCGGGGGTTACAATGAGCAGTTCTTC,CASSPSGGYNEQFF
TRBD1,TRBJ1-2,NA,TRBV6-5,TGTGCCAGCAGTGGGTCGTGGGGACAGGGACGTGGCTACACCTTC,CASSGSWGQGRGYTF
TRBD2,TRBJ2-7,NA,TRBV10-3,TGTGCCATCAGTGAGCTCCCTAGCGGGAGGGGAGGCTACGAGCAGTACTTC,CAISELPSGRGGYEQYF
TRBD2,TRBJ2-6,NA,TRBV27,TGTGCCAGCAGTCCCTGGGGAGGGGCGCGGTTCGGGCTCGGGGCCAACGTCCTGACTTTC,CASSPWGGARFGLGANVLTF
NA,TRBJ1-5,NA,TRBV18,TGTGCCAGCTCAATACAGGGTTCGGCCAATCAGCCCCAGCATTTT,CASSIQGSANQPQHF
NA,TRBJ2-3,NA,TRBV19,TGTGCCAGTAGTATTTGGACTAGCACAGATACGCAGTATTTT,CASSIWTSTDTQYF